The entry below describes one TCR beta chain. Its antigen is undetermined. This entry comes from a study of beta chain features in type 1 diabetes. Findings of the study overall: Moderately but significantly shorter TCRB CDR3s were found in Type 1 diabetes patients in all four CD4+ subsets.

Germline V lookup: CDR1 SGHNT, CDR2 YYREEE (reference sequence). The CDR3 consists of 16 residues. J lost 0 bases, V lost 3 bases, and 1 base had no gene match. The isolated RNA, all of it, was reverse transcribed, so expressed TCRB transcripts were what got sequenced. Some clones are missing from TCRdb's copy, which holds only in-frame ones; the method was immunoSEQ multiplex PCR. Found here are just under 150,000 clones, less than 15% of them singletons; the top ten hold around 1.2%. This chain joins TRBV5-4 and TRBJ2-1; 12 bases are shared with TRBD2. The receptor was derived from a man aged 18 to 29 with type 1 diabetes. Sequenced input: central memory CD4+ T cells from blood. CDR3 nucleotide sequence: TGTGCCAGCAGCTCTAGCGGGGGGGCCTCCTACAATGAGCAGTTCTTC. Its translation: CASSSSGGASYNEQFF.